Listed below are T cell receptor beta chains from one sample, sequenced in a study of cytomegalovirus exposure and HLA in healthy donors. Only in-frame clones appear in the TCRdb table, and some are missing; sequencing was by immunoSEQ multiplex PCR. The table lists about 150,000 clones, 70% to 80% of them singletons. The sample taken for sequencing was PBMCs. These receptors were taken from a female donor in good health and CMV-seropositive. CDR3s include the opening cysteine and the closing phenylalanine or tryptophan. A D gene is named only where the DNA matches it firmly. Part of the rows lack a size; the others show once, few, many or a class for expanded clones.

CDR3nt	CDR3aa	j_gene	len	v_gene	d_gene	abundance
TGTGCCAGTAGTATAGCCCAGGTCCTTGACAATGAGCAGTTCTTC	CASSIAQVLDNEQFF	TRBJ2-1	15	TRBV19	NA	NA
TGTGCCAGCAGTGAGTGGGTCGGGAAATCATTCTTT	CASSEWVGKSFF	TRBJ1-1	12	TRBV25-1	NA	once
TGTGCCAGCAGCCGCCGGGACAGGATATCCTACAATGAGCAGTTCTTC	CASSRRDRISYNEQFF	TRBJ2-1	16	TRBV5-4	TRBD1	NA
TGTGCCAGCAGTTTACAGAAATGGAGTTCACCCCTCCACTTT	CASSLQKWSSPLHF	TRBJ1-6	14	TRBV7-2	NA	NA
TGTGCCTGGAGTGTACTGGGGGCACAGGGAACTGAAGCTTTCTTT	CAWSVLGAQGTEAFF	TRBJ1-1	15	TRBV30	NA	NA
TGCGCCAGCAGTGGGGGAGGGGTGGAAGAGACCCAGTACTTC	CASSGGGVEETQYF	TRBJ2-5	14	TRBV10-2	TRBD2	NA
TGTGCCAGTAGTATCGGGACTTTTATTCAGCCCCAGCATTTT	CASSIGTFIQPQHF	TRBJ1-5	14	TRBV19	NA	NA
TGTGCCAGTACCGCCCAGGGGTTTAGAGAGACCCAGTACTTC	CASTAQGFRETQYF	TRBJ2-5	14	TRBV19	NA	NA
TGCAGCGTCCGTTCCAGCGGGAGGACAGATACGCAGTATTTT	CSVRSSGRTDTQYF	TRBJ2-3	14	TRBV29-1	TRBD2	NA
TGTGCCACCAGCAGAGTAGGGGACAGGGGCAATCAGCCCCAGCATTTT	CATSRVGDRGNQPQHF	TRBJ1-5	16	TRBV15	TRBD1	once
TGTGCCAGCTCAACGTACAGGGGCCACGAGCAGTACTTC	CASSTYRGHEQYF	TRBJ2-7	13	TRBV18	TRBD1	NA
TGTGCCAGCTCACCACCGAATACTAAAAACACTGAAGCTTTCTTT	CASSPPNTKNTEAFF	TRBJ1-1	15	TRBV18	NA	NA
TGTGCTAGATCCCCTAAATCCGGGACTAGCGGGGCATCTGGGGATACGCAGTATTTT	CARSPKSGTSGASGDTQYF	TRBJ2-3	19	TRBV12-5	TRBD2	NA
TGTGCCAGCAGCAAGACGGGGGGCGGCTCCTACAATGAGCAGTTCTTC	CASSKTGGGSYNEQFF	TRBJ2-1	16	TRBV5-4	NA	NA
TGCGCCAGCAGCTTGGGACGACAGGGGCAGGGTGAAAAACTGTTTTTT	CASSLGRQGQGEKLFF	TRBJ1-4	16	TRBV5-1	TRBD1	NA
TGTGCCTGGAGTGTACCCCGTAGCGGGAGCTCCTACAATGAGCAGTTCTTC	CAWSVPRSGSSYNEQFF	TRBJ2-1	17	TRBV30	TRBD2	NA
TGCGCCAGCAGTCGACTAGCGGGGGGCGCCTACAATGAGCAGTTCTTC	CASSRLAGGAYNEQFF	TRBJ2-1	16	TRBV5-1	TRBD2	NA
TGCGCCAGCAGCTCACCTCAAAGGGGCACTGAAGCTTTCTTT	CASSSPQRGTEAFF	TRBJ1-1	14	TRBV5-1	NA	NA
TGCGCCAGCGGTGAAGGGACAGGGGGCTCGTACGAGCAGTACTTC	CASGEGTGGSYEQYF	TRBJ2-7	15	TRBV4-1	TRBD1	NA
TGTGCCAGCAGGGCCGGGACTAGCTCCTACAATGAGCAGTTCTTC	CASRAGTSSYNEQFF	TRBJ2-1	15	TRBV5-6	TRBD2	NA
TGTGCCAGCAGTACAATATCAACCTACGAGCAGTACTTC	CASSTISTYEQYF	TRBJ2-7	13	TRBV5-6	NA	NA
TGTGCCAGCAGCCCCTCTCCCTCAGATACGCAGTATTTT	CASSPSPSDTQYF	TRBJ2-3	13	TRBV4-2	NA	few
TGTGCCATCAGTGAGTCAGGCGGGCGGGAGGGCCGCACCGGGGAGCTGTTTTTT	CAISESGGREGRTGELFF	TRBJ2-2	18	TRBV10-3	TRBD2	NA
TGTGCCAGTGGAACAGGGCCCACAACTAATGAAAAACTGTTTTTT	CASGTGPTTNEKLFF	TRBJ1-4	15	TRBV19	NA	NA
TGTGCCAGTATCGCCGACAGGGTCAGCTTTCGGGCTTTCTTT	CASIADRVSFRAFF	TRBJ1-1	14	TRBV19	TRBD1	NA
TGTGCCAGCAGCTTAACAGGGGCCGGGGAGCTGTTTTTT	CASSLTGAGELFF	TRBJ2-2	13	TRBV7-3	NA	NA
TGTGCCAGCAGTCGAGGCTTATTGGGTGGAGGCTACACCTTC	CASSRGLLGGGYTF	TRBJ1-2	14	TRBV6-5	NA	once
TGTGCCAGCAGCTTGGACAGGGCAGACGAGCAGTACTTC	CASSLDRADEQYF	TRBJ2-7	13	TRBV14	TRBD1	NA
TGTGCCAGCATTCGGACAGGGGCCACAGATACGCAGTATTTT	CASIRTGATDTQYF	TRBJ2-3	14	TRBV2	TRBD1	NA
TGTGCCAGTAGTTCGCGGAGGTACAATGATCGGGTGAGTGAGCAGTTCTTC	CASSSRRYNDRVSEQFF	TRBJ2-1	17	TRBV19	NA	NA
TGTGCCAGCAGTGAAAATTCCAGGGATGGCTACACCTTC	CASSENSRDGYTF	TRBJ1-2	13	TRBV6-1	NA	NA
TGTGCCAGCAGCTTGCCCGGGACAGGGCGCTACGAGCAGTACTTC	CASSLPGTGRYEQYF	TRBJ2-7	15	TRBV5-8	TRBD1	NA
TGCAGCGTTGATTTGGGGCGGGAAGAGCAGTACTTC	CSVDLGREEQYF	TRBJ2-7	12	TRBV29-1	NA	few
TGTGCCAGCAGCTTCGGGAAGGCAGATACGCAGTATTTT	CASSFGKADTQYF	TRBJ2-3	13	TRBV5-4	NA	once
TGCGCCAGCAGCCCGACTCAGGAGGGCCGCTCCTACGAGCAGTACTTC	CASSPTQEGRSYEQYF	TRBJ2-7	16	TRBV4-1	NA	NA
TGTGCCAGCAGTTACTCCCGGGACAGGAATATCAATGAGCAGTTCTTC	CASSYSRDRNINEQFF	TRBJ2-1	16	TRBV6-5	TRBD1	NA
TGTGCCAGCAGCCATCGTTGGAGGAATCCCTACGAGCAGTACTTC	CASSHRWRNPYEQYF	TRBJ2-7	15	TRBV14	NA	few
TGCGCCAGCAGCCAAACTGGCACTCGGGGAGGCGAGCAGTACTTC	CASSQTGTRGGEQYF	TRBJ2-7	15	TRBV4-1	NA	NA
TGTGCCAGCAGCCAGAGCGGTGAGCAGTTCTTC	CASSQSGEQFF	TRBJ2-1	11	TRBV9	NA	few